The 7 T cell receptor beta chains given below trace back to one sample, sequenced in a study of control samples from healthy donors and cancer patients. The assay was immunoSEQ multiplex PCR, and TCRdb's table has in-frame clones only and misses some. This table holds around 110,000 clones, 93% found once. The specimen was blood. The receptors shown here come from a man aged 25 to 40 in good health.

Here the CDR3 DNA reads TGTGCCAGCAGCTTCGATTCAGGGTGGCCCACCATATATTTT. Encoded protein: CASSFDSGWPTIYF. The rearrangement links TRBV11-2 to TRBJ1-3; weak D call: TRBD1 (5 bases). Germline V gives CDR1 SGHAT, CDR2 FQNNGV. Trimming left V 3 bases short and J 9 bases short, with 15 bases between. This CDR3 spans 14 amino acids.

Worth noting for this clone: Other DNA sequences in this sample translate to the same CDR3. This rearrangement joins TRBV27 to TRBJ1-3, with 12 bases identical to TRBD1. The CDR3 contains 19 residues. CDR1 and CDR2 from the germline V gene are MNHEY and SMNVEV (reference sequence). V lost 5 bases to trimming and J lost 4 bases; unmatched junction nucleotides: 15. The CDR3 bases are TGTGCCAGCAGTCCCCGGGACAGGGGGCACCAGGACTCCGGAAACACCATATATTTT. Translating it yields CASSPRDRGHQDSGNTIYF.

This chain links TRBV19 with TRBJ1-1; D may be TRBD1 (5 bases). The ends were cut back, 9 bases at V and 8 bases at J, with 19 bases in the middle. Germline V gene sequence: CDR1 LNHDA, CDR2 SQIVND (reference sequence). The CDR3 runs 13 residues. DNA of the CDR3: TGTGCCAGCGGATCCAACACCGGGGCCGAAGCTTTCTTT. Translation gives CASGSNTGAEAFF.

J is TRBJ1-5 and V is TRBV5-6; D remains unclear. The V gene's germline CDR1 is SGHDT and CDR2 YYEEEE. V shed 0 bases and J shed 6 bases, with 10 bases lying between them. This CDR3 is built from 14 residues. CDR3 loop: CASSLVSAPQPQHF. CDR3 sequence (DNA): TGTGCCAGCAGCTTGGTCTCTGCCCCTCAGCCCCAGCATTTT.

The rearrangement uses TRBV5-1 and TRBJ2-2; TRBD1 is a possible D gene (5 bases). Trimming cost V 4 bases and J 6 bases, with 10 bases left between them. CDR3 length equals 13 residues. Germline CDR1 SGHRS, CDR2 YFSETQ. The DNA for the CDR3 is TGCGCCAGCAGCCCTCAGGGTGCCGGGGAGCTGTTTTTT. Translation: CASSPQGAGELFF.

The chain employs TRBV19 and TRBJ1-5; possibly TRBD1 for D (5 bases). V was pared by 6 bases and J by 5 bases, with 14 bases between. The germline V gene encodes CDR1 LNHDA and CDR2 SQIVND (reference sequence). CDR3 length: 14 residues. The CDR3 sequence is CASRRPGLDQPQHF. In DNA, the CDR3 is TGTGCCAGTAGGAGACCGGGACTCGATCAGCCCCAGCATTTT.

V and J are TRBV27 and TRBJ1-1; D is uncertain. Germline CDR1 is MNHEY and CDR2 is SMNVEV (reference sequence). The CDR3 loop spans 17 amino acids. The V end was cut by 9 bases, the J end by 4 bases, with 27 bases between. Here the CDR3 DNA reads TGTGCCAGTATTAAGGCTGGGAAGGATTGGTCAGGCACTGAAGCTTTCTTT. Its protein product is CASIKAGKDWSGTEAFF.